This T cell receptor (beta chain) was sequenced for a study of blood T cell repertoires in COVID-19. Looking at the study overall: Sites across the United States, Italy and Spain contributed samples from acute and convalescent COVID-19. In each case, the material was cDNA or gDNA derived from T cells, B-cell-depleted T cells, or PBMCs.

Per the original data handling: For nucleated cells, counts were estimated from reference gene primer amplification. Sequencing was performed with immunoSEQ multiplex PCR; in TCRdb, only in-frame clones are kept and a portion is missing. V and J calls and clone size are given by that table; D and trimming were obtained from the DNA. The sample consists of 60,000 to 85,000 clones, approximately 86% of them appearing once. With 4 bases clipped from V and 3 bases from J, the junction kept 1 base outside the gene matches. Germline-derived CDR1 and CDR2 are LGHDT and YNNKEL (reference sequence). CDR3 length equals 15 residues.

The receptor comes from a human donor in a cohort sampled during active COVID-19. The sample consisted of peripheral blood. The chain is built from TRBV3-1 (or the pseudogene TRBV3-2) and TRBJ2-5, with 14 nucleotides matching TRBD2. CDR3 residues: CASSPGLAGEETQYF. The CDR3 DNA reads as TGTGCCAGCAGCCCGGGACTAGCGGGAGAAGAGACCCAGTACTTC.